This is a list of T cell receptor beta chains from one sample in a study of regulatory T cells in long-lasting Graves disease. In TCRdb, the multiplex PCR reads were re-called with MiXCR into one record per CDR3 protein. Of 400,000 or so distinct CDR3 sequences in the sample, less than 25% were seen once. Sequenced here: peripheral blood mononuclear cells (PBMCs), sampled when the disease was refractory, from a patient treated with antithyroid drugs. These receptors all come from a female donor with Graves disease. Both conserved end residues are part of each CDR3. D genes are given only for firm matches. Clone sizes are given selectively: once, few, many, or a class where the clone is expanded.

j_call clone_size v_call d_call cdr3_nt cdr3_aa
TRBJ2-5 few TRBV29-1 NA TGCAGCGTTCGACTGTACCAAGAGACCCAGTACTTC CSVRLYQETQYF
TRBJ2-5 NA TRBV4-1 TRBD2 TGCGCCAGCAGCCAACCCACGGGACTAGCGGGAGGGGAGACCCAGTACTTC CASSQPTGLAGGETQYF
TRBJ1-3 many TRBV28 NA TGTGCCAGCAGTTCGCCTTCAGGGCAAGGAAACACCATATATTTT CASSSPSGQGNTIYF
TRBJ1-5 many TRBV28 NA TGTGCCAGCAGTTTTCCCCACCGGGGGCGAGCACAGCCCCAGCATTTT CASSFPHRGRAQPQHF
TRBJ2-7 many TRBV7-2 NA TGTGCCAGCAGCAGAGGATGGGGTGGCTCCTACGAGCAGTACTTC CASSRGWGGSYEQYF
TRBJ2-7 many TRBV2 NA TGTGCCAGCAGCTCGACTATATCCGACGAGCAGTACTTC CASSSTISDEQYF
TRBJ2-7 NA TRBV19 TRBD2 TGTGCCAGTAGCTCCCAGACTAGCGGGACGCTCGAGCAGTACTTC CASSSQTSGTLEQYF
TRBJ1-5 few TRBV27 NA TGTGCCAGCAGTTGGCGGAGCAATCAGCCCCAGCATTTT CASSWRSNQPQHF
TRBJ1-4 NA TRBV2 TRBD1 TGTGCCAGCAGTGAGTCCGGGACAGATAATGAAAAACTGTTTTTT CASSESGTDNEKLFF
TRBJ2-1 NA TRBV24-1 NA TGTGCCACCAGTGATTTCGGGTCAAGAGAGGAGCAGTTCTTC CATSDFGSREEQFF
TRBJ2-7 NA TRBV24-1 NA TGTGCCACCAGTGATAGACTAAACGAGCAGTACTTC CATSDRLNEQYF
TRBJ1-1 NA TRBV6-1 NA TGTGCCAGCAGTGAGGCGGGTGAAGCTTTCTTT CASSEAGEAFF
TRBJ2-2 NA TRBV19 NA TGTGCCAGTAGTCCAGATGGAAGTCCCGGGGAGCTGTTTTTT CASSPDGSPGELFF
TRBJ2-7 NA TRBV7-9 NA TGTGCCAGCACCCGGGAGTCCTACGAGCAGTACTTC CASTRESYEQYF
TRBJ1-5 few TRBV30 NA TGTGCCTGGAGTGGGGGGTTAGGCAATCAGCCCCAGCATTTT CAWSGGLGNQPQHF
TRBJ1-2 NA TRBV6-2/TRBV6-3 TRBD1 TGTGCCAGCAGCCCGATACGTATTGACAGGGCCCTCTATGGCTACACCTTC CASSPIRIDRALYGYTF
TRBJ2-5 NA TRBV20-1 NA TGCAGTGCTAGAGATGAGAGCCTGGGAGAGACCCAGTACTTC CSARDESLGETQYF
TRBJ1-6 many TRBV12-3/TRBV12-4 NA TGTGCCAGCAACCTCGTGGCACAAAGTAATTCACCCCTCCACTTT CASNLVAQSNSPLHF
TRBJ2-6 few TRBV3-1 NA TGTGCCAGCCGGGAGTCTGGGGCCAACGTCCTGACTTTC CASRESGANVLTF
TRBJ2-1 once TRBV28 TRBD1 TGTGCCAGCAGTTTTCGCCCCACCATAGGGGGCGAGTTGGTAGTTGAGCAGTTCTTC CASSFRPTIGGELVVEQFF
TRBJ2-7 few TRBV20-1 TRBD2 TGCAGTGCCGAAGGGACTAGCGGAAGCTACGAGCAGTACTTC CSAEGTSGSYEQYF